Below, 26 T cell receptor beta chains from the same sample are listed, as sequenced in a study of persistence of HIV-infected CD4 T cells. Their antigens are not known. Nonspecific anti-CD3/anti-CD28 bead stimulation represents the broad CD4+ T cell repertoire. CD4+ T cells upregulating both CD40 ligand and CD69 were sorted as responding cells. The immunoSEQ assay was version 4, run in survey mode. Repertoires were generated with immunoSEQ multiplex PCR, while TCRdb's copy carries only in-frame clones and drops some. The table records roughly 48,000 clones, 88% of them present only once. This specimen was CD4+ T cells sorted from PBMCs after roughly 18-hour stimulation, taken from a patient who received antiretroviral therapy. The receptor source for this set is an adult woman with HIV who was CMV-seropositive.

The V and J genes are TRBV30 and TRBJ2-4; the D is unclear. CDR1 and CDR2 (germline): GTSNPN, SVGIG (reference sequence). The CDR3 is 11 residues long. Trimming shortened V by 0 bases and J by 14 bases, and 11 bases separated the two germline ends. CDR3: CAWSVQGEEYF. The CDR3 DNA follows: TGTGCCTGGAGTGTCCAAGGCGAAGAGTACTTC.

This clone was detected once. This chain connects TRBV10-3 to TRBJ1-2; weak D call: TRBD1 (6 bases). CDR3 size: 12 residues. V gave up 7 bases and J gave up 6 bases, with 12 bases separating them. Germline V gene sequence: CDR1 ENHRY, CDR2 SYGVKD. The CDR3 reads CAIKLTGHGYTF. CDR3 nucleotide sequence: TGTGCCATCAAATTGACAGGTCATGGCTACACCTTC.

The chain joins TRBV6-1 to TRBJ2-3, with D possibly TRBD2 on 5 matching bases. The CDR3 is 14 residues long. V lost 3 bases and J lost 3, with 10 bases in between. CDR1 is MNHNS and CDR2 is SASEGT in the germline V gene. The DNA of the CDR3 is TGTGCCAGCAGTGACGGGGATGGTACAGATACGCAGTATTTT. Translation: CASSDGDGTDTQYF.

This clone has only a few counts. The chain links TRBV7-3 to TRBJ2-2, with D perhaps assigned TRBD1 or TRBD2 (5 bases each). Germline V gives CDR1 SGHTA, CDR2 FQGTGA. This CDR3 is built from 17 residues. V lost 4 bases and J 1 base, leaving 16 bases between the germline ends. CDR3 region: CASSSHSGTLNTGELFF. DNA for the CDR3: TGTGCCAGCAGCTCTCACTCCGGGACCCTGAACACCGGGGAGCTGTTTTTT.

V is TRBV12-5 and J is TRBJ2-7, with a weak D call TRBD1 (5 bases). The CDR3 totals 16 residues. Per the germline V gene, CDR1 is LGHNT and CDR2 is FRNRAP. V dropped 3 bases and J dropped 4 bases, with 19 bases sitting between them. The CDR3 region is CASGLSVAGQAYEQYF. The CDR3 DNA sequence: TGTGCTAGTGGTTTATCGGTGGCAGGGCAGGCGTACGAGCAGTACTTC.

V and J are TRBV18 and TRBJ2-7; TRBD1 is a possible D gene (5 bases). The CDR3 runs 12 residues. The germline CDR1 and CDR2 sequences are KGHSH and LQKENI. Trimming cost V 1 base and J 6 bases, with 7 bases left between them. CDR3 amino acids: CASSPRTFEQYF. In DNA form, the CDR3 reads TGTGCCAGCTCACCACGGACATTCGAGCAGTACTTC.

The rearrangement uses TRBV5-5 and TRBJ2-1; D might be TRBD1 (5 bases). Germline CDR1 SGHKS, CDR2 YYEKEE (reference sequence). This CDR3 is built from 15 residues. V shed 6 bases and J shed 6 bases, with 19 bases lying between them. CDR3 protein: CASIPAGSLSNEQFF. The CDR3 DNA reads TGTGCCAGCATCCCAGCAGGGTCCCTCTCCAATGAGCAGTTCTTC.

The chain carries TRBV10-1 and TRBJ2-1; 7 nucleotides agree with TRBD1. The CDR3 sequence is 12 residues long. Unmatched junction bases numbered 4, after V lost 8 bases and J lost 6 bases. Per the germline V gene, CDR1 is WNHNN and CDR2 is SYGVQD (reference sequence). The CDR3 here is CASSTGSNEQFF. In nucleotides, the CDR3 is TGCGCCAGCTCGACAGGGTCCAATGAGCAGTTCTTC.

The chain carries TRBV30 and TRBJ2-7; perhaps TRBD1 as D (5 bases). The CDR3 is made up of 12 amino acids. Trimming removed 0 bases at V and 11 bases at J, with 14 bases between. Germline V gene sequence: CDR1 GTSNPN, CDR2 SVGIG (reference sequence). CDR3 in amino acids: CAWSVPGLGEYF. For the CDR3, the DNA is TGTGCCTGGAGTGTACCAGGCCTAGGGGAGTACTTC.

The rearrangement links TRBV2 to TRBJ2-2; D unresolved. The CDR3 consists of 14 residues. The V end was cut by 7 bases, the J end by 1 base, with 10 bases between. CDR1 is SNHLY, CDR2 FYNNEI, per germline. CDR3 residues: CASKKMGNTGELFF. The DNA for the CDR3 is TGTGCCAGCAAAAAGATGGGGAACACCGGGGAGCTGTTTTTT.

This chain joins TRBV12-3 or TRBV12-4 and TRBJ2-5; D unresolved. V shed 6 bases and J shed 5 bases, with 13 bases lying between them. CDR3 length equals 13 residues. The CDR3 nucleotides read TGTGCCAGCAGGGCCCGAGGCAGGGAGACCCAGTACTTC. It yields the protein CASRARGRETQYF.

This clone showed up just once. This chain's CDR3 is CASSQDLSRGLETQYF. In nucleotides, the CDR3 is TGTGCCAGCAGCCAAGATCTATCTCGGGGGTTGGAGACCCAGTACTTC. The chain uses TRBV3-1 (or the pseudogene TRBV3-2) and TRBJ2-5, with D perhaps TRBD2 (6 bases). CDR3 length equals 16 residues. CDR1 and CDR2 from the germline V gene are LGHDT and YNNKEL (reference sequence). Trimming cost V 0 bases and J 5 bases, with 16 bases left between them.

The rearrangement uses TRBV19 and TRBJ1-5; no definite D call. From germline, CDR1 is LNHDA and CDR2 SQIVND (reference sequence). V lost 8 bases and J lost 0, with 20 bases in between. There are 17 residues in the CDR3. The CDR3 here is CASAMGGVGYSNQPQHF. In DNA form, the CDR3 reads TGTGCCAGTGCTATGGGCGGGGTTGGGTATAGCAATCAGCCCCAGCATTTT.

The chain has TRBV5-4 and TRBJ1-2; D may be TRBD1 (6 bases). Germline V gene data show CDR1 as SGHNT and CDR2 as YYREEE (reference sequence). Trimming left V 1 base short and J 4 bases short, with 14 bases between. The CDR3 has 15 amino acids. Here the CDR3 DNA reads TGTGCCAGCAGCTTGAGTTCAGGGGCGGCCTATGGCTACACCTTC. This sequence encodes CASSLSSGAAYGYTF.

This chain joins TRBV7-8 and TRBJ2-7; unclear D gene. The V gene's germline CDR1 is SGHVS and CDR2 FQNEAQ. The CDR3 sequence is 13 residues long. V lost 0 bases to trimming and J lost 6 bases, with 9 bases between them. CDR3 in DNA: TGTGCCAGCAGCTTAGCTAGCCTGGGCGAGCAGTACTTC. This gives the protein CASSLASLGEQYF.

The CDR3 here is CASSPGRSTDTQYF. The CDR3 DNA sequence: TGTGCCAGCAGCCCCGGACGGAGCACAGATACGCAGTATTTT. The chain is built from TRBV2 and TRBJ2-3, with unresolved D. Trimming pared 6 bases from V and 0 bases from J, leaving 10 bases between. The CDR3 spans 14 residues. The germline CDR1 and CDR2 sequences are SNHLY and FYNNEI.

J is TRBJ1-1 and V is TRBV3-1 (or the pseudogene TRBV3-2); the match to TRBD1 covers 7 bases. Germline loops: CDR1 LGHDT, CDR2 YNNKEL (reference sequence). The V and J ends lost 1 base and 4 bases, in that order; junction bases with no gene match: 3. The length of the CDR3 is 14 residues. The CDR3 reads CASSQGRGPTEAFF. CDR3 sequence (DNA): TGTGCCAGCAGCCAAGGGAGGGGGCCCACTGAAGCTTTCTTT.

The chain recombines TRBV19 with TRBJ2-3; D remains unclear. This CDR3 region has 14 residues. The V gene lost 3 bases and the J gene lost 0 bases, with 7 bases spanning the gap. Germline V lookup: CDR1 LNHDA, CDR2 SQIVND (reference sequence). The CDR3 region has the DNA TGTGCCAGTAGTATGCATCCTAGCACAGATACGCAGTATTTT. Protein: CASSMHPSTDTQYF.

V gene TRBV5-1 combines with J gene TRBJ1-1, with D perhaps TRBD1 (5 bases). The V and J ends lost 0 bases and 3 bases respectively, with 12 bases between them. CDR1 SGHRS and CDR2 YFSETQ come from the germline V gene. This CDR3 has 15 residues. The CDR3 sequence is CASSLGYRPYTEAFF. The DNA for the CDR3 is TGCGCCAGCAGCTTGGGATACAGGCCGTACACTGAAGCTTTCTTT.

This rearrangement joins TRBV6-1 to TRBJ2-1; D gene unclear. The CDR3 has 16 residues. Germline V CDR1 and CDR2: MNHNS, SASEGT. V lost 2 bases and J 7 bases, leaving 18 bases between the germline ends. CDR3 amino acids: CASSERIGPNGNEQFF. The CDR3 DNA reads TGTGCCAGCAGTGAAAGGATCGGCCCGAACGGGAATGAGCAGTTCTTC.

This chain joins TRBV24-1 and TRBJ2-3; possibly TRBD2 for D (6 bases). This CDR3 comprises 14 residues. V was pared by 4 bases and J by 12 bases, with 19 bases between. Germline CDR1 reads KGHDR; CDR2 reads SFDVKD. The CDR3 sequence: CATSDSYVGGSQYF. The DNA for the CDR3 is TGTGCCACCAGTGACTCTTACGTGGGGGGTAGTCAGTATTTT.

This clone was seen a few times. V gene TRBV12-3 or TRBV12-4 combines with J gene TRBJ2-7; D assignment may be TRBD1 or TRBD2 (5 bases each). Trimming removed 4 bases from V and 4 bases from J, with 11 bases in between. The CDR3 covers 13 residues. CDR3: CASSYGAAYEQYF. The CDR3 DNA reads TGTGCCAGCAGTTACGGGGCGGCGTACGAGCAGTACTTC.

This chain joins TRBV12-3 or TRBV12-4 and TRBJ1-1; possible D gene TRBD1, 6 bases. CDR3 length: 13 amino acids. Trimming took 7 bases from V and 11 from J, leaving 20 bases between them. In nucleotides, the CDR3 is TGTGCCAGCAAGGGGGGGGGCCGGGGGGGCGCTTTCTTT. It yields the protein CASKGGGRGGAFF.

The chain carries TRBV20-1 and TRBJ2-5; 12 nucleotides line up with TRBD2. Losses at the gene ends were 3 bases for V and 5 bases for J; bases not matched to a gene: 7. Germline V gene sequence: CDR1 DFQATT, CDR2 SNEGSKA (reference sequence). The CDR3 sequence is 15 residues long. The CDR3 is CSASLSSGGAETQYF. CDR3 in DNA: TGCAGTGCTAGTCTGTCTAGCGGGGGGGCGGAGACCCAGTACTTC.

The chain joins TRBV18 to TRBJ1-5; D is unresolved. The CDR3 has 17 amino acids. Germline CDR1 is KGHSH and CDR2 is LQKENI. Trimming took 3 bases from V and 1 from J, leaving 16 bases between them. CDR3 nucleotide sequence: TGTGCCAGCTCACCTCGGCGGGTGGCGGGGAGCAATCAGCCCCAGCATTTT. Translation gives CASSPRRVAGSNQPQHF. Based on the CDR3 plus reference TRBV18 and TRBJ1-5, the full variable domain is NAGVMQNPRHLVRRRGQEARLRCSPMKGHSHVYWYRQLPEEGLKFMVYLQKENIIDESGMPKERFSAEFPKEGPSILRIQQVVRGDSAAYFCASSPRRVAGSNQPQHFGDGTRLSIL.

This chain links TRBV19 with TRBJ1-1; the D is unclear. Germline CDR1 LNHDA, CDR2 SQIVND (reference sequence). Trimming took off 6 bases at V and 6 bases at J, with 11 bases between the two ends. The CDR3 runs to 12 residues. The CDR3 loop is CASREKTAEAFF. Here the CDR3 DNA reads TGTGCCAGTAGAGAAAAGACGGCTGAAGCTTTCTTT.